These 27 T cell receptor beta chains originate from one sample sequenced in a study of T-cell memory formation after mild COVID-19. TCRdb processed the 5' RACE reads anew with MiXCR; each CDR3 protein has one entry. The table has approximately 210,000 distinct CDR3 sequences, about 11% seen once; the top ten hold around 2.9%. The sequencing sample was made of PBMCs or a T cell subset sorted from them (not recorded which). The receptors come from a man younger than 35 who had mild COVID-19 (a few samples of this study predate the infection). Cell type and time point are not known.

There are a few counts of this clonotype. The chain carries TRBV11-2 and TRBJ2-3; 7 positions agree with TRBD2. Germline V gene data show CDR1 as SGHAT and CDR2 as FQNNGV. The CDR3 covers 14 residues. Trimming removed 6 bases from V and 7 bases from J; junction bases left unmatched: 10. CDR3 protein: CASSPREGPYTQYF. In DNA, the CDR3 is TGTGCCAGCAGTCCTAGGGAGGGGCCTTATACGCAGTATTTT. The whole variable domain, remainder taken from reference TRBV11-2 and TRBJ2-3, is EAGVAQSPRYKIIEKRQSVAFWCNPISGHATLYWYQQILGQGPKLLIQFQNNGVVDDSQLPKDRFSAERLKGVDSTLKIQPAKLEDSAVYLCASSPREGPYTQYFGPGTRLTVL.

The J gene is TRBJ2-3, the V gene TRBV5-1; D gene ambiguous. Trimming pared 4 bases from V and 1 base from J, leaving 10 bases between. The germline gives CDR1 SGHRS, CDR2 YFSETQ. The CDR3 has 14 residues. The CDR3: CASSPNQGTDTQYF. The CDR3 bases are TGCGCCAGCAGCCCTAACCAAGGCACAGATACGCAGTATTTT.

This CDR3 reads CATTAGTVYSNQPQHF. The CDR3 bases are TGTGCCACCACAGCAGGGACAGTCTATAGCAATCAGCCCCAGCATTTT. V gene TRBV15 combines with J gene TRBJ1-5; TRBD1 matches 7 bases. Germline CDR1 reads LNHNV; CDR2 reads YYDKDF (reference sequence). The length of the CDR3 is 16 residues. The V and J ends lost 7 bases and 0 bases, in that order; junction bases with no gene match: 9.

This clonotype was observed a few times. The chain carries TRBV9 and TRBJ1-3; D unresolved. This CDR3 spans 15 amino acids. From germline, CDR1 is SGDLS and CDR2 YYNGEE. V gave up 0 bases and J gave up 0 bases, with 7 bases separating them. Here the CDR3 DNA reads TGTGCCAGCAGCGTAGATCCTCGCTCTGGAAACACCATATATTTT. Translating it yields CASSVDPRSGNTIYF.

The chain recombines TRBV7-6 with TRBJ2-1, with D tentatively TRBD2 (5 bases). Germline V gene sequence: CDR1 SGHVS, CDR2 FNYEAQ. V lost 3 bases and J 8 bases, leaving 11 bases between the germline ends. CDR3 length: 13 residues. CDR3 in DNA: TGTGCCAGCAGCTTCGGAACGGACTATGAGCAGTTCTTC. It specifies CASSFGTDYEQFF.

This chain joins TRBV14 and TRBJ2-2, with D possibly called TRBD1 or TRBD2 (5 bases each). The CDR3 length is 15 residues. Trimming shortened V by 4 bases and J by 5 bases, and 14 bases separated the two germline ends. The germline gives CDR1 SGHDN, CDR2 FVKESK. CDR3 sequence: CASSPSRETTGELFF. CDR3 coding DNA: TGTGCCAGCAGCCCGTCCAGGGAGACTACCGGGGAGCTGTTTTTT.

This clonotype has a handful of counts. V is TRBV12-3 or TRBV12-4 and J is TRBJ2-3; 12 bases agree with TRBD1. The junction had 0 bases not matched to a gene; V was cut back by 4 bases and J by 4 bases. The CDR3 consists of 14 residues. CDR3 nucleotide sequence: TGTGCCAGCAGTTGGGACAGGGGGCCAGATACGCAGTATTTT. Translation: CASSWDRGPDTQYF.

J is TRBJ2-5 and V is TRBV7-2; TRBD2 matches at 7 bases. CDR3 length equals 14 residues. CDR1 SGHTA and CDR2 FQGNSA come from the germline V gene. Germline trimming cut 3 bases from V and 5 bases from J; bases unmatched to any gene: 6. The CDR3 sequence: CASSFATGGETQYF. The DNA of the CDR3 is TGTGCCAGCAGCTTCGCGACGGGGGGTGAGACCCAGTACTTC.

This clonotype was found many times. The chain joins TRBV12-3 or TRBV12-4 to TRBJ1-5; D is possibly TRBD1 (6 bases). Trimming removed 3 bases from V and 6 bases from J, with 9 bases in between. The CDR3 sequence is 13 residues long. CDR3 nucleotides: TGTGCCAGCAGTTTGGGGGGGGCTCAGCCCCAGCATTTT. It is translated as CASSLGGAQPQHF.

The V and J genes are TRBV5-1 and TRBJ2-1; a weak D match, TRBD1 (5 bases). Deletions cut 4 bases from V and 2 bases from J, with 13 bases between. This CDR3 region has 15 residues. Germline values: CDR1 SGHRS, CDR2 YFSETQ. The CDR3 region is CASSPEAGTYNEQFF. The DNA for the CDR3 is TGCGCCAGCAGCCCCGAGGCAGGGACCTACAATGAGCAGTTCTTC.

CDR3 sequence reads: CASSLMASGGTSTDTQYF. CDR3 nucleotides: TGTGCCAGCAGTTTAATGGCTAGCGGGGGGACTAGCACAGATACGCAGTATTTT. The rearrangement links TRBV12-3 or TRBV12-4 to TRBJ2-3; 11 bases are shared with TRBD2. This CDR3 has 18 amino acids. J was trimmed by 0 bases and V by 2 bases; bases with no gene match: 7.

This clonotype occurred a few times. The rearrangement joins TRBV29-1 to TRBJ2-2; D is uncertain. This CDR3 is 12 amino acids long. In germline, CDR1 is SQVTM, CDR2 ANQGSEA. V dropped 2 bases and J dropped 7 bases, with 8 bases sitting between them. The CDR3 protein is CSVEFDRGELFF. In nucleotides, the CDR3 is TGCAGCGTTGAATTTGACCGCGGGGAGCTGTTTTTT.

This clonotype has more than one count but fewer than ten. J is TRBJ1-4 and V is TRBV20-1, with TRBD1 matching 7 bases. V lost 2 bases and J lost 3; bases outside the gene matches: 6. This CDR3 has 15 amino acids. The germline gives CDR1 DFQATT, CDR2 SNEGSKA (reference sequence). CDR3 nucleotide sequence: TGCAGTGCTAGACATCCGGGACAGCCTAATGAAAAACTGTTTTTT. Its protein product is CSARHPGQPNEKLFF.

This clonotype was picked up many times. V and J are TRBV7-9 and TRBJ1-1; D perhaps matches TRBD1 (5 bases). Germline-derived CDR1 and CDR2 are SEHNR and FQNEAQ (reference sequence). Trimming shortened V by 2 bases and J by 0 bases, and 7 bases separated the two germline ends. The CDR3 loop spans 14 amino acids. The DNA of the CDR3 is TGTGCCAGCAGCTTATGGGGGATGAACACTGAAGCTTTCTTT. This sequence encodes CASSLWGMNTEAFF.

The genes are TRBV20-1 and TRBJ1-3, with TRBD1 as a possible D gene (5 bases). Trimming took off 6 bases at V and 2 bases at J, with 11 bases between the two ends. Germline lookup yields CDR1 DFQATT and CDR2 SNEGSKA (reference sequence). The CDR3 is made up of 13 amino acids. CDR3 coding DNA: TGCAGTGCGACACCAGGGACTGGAAACACCATATATTTT. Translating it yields CSATPGTGNTIYF.

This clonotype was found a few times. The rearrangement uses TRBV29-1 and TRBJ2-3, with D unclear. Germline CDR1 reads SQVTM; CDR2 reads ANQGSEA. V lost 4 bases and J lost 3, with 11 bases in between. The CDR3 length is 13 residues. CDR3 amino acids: CSVVGSSTDTQYF. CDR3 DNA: TGCAGCGTTGTAGGTAGCTCTACAGATACGCAGTATTTT.

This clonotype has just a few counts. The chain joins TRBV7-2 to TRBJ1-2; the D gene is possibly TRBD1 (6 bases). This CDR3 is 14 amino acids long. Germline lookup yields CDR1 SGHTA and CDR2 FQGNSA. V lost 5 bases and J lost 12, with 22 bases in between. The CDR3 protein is CASSPHLGGRIDTF. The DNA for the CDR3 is TGTGCCAGCAGCCCCCACCTGGGGGGGCGCATAGACACCTTC.

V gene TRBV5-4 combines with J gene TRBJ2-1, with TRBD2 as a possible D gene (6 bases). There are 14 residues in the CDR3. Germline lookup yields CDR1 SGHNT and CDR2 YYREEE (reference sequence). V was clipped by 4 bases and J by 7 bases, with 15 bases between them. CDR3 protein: CASSPGLAVNEQFF. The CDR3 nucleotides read TGTGCCAGCAGCCCGGGACTGGCAGTGAATGAGCAGTTCTTC.

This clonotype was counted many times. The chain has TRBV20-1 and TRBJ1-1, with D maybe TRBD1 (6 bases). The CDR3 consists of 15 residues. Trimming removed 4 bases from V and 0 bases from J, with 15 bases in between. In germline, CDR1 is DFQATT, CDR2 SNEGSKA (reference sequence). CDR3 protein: CSATPGHFMNTEAFF. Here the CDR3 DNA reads TGCAGTGCTACGCCGGGACACTTTATGAACACTGAAGCTTTCTTT.

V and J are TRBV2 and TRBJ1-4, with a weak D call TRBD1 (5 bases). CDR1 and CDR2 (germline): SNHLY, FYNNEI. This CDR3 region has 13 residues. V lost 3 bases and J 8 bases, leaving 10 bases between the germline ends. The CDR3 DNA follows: TGTGCCAGCAGTGAGGAGGGGAGGGAAAAACTGTTTTTT. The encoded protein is CASSEEGREKLFF.

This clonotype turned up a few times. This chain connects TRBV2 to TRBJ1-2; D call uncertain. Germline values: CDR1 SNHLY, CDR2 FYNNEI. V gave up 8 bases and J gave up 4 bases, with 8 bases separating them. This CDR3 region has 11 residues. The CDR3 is CASLKIYGYTF. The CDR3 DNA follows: TGTGCCAGCCTAAAGATCTATGGCTACACCTTC.

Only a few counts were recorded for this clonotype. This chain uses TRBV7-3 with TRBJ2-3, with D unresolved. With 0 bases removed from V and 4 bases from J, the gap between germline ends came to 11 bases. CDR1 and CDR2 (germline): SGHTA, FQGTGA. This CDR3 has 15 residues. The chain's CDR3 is CASSLTASISDTQYF. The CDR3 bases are TGTGCCAGCAGCTTAACGGCGAGTATATCAGATACGCAGTATTTT.

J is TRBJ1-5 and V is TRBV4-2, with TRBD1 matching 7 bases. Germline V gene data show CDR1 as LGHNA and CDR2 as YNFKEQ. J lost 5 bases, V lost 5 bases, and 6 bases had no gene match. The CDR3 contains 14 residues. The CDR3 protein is CASSEGTVHQPQHF. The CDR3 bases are TGTGCCAGCAGCGAAGGGACAGTCCATCAGCCCCAGCATTTT.

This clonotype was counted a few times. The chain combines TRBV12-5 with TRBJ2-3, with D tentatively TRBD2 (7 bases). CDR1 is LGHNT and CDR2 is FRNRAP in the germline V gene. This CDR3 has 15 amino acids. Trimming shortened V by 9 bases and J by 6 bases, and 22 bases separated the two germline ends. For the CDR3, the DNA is TGTGCTAGCGCCATCGGGGGCGGGGGCCTCGATACGCAGTATTTT. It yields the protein CASAIGGGGLDTQYF.

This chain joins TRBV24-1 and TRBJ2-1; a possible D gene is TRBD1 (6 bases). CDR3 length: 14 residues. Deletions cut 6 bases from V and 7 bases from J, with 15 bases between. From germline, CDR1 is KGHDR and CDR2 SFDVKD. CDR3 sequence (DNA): TGTGCCACCAGTAAGTGGACAGAGAAAAATGAGCAGTTCTTC. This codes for CATSKWTEKNEQFF.

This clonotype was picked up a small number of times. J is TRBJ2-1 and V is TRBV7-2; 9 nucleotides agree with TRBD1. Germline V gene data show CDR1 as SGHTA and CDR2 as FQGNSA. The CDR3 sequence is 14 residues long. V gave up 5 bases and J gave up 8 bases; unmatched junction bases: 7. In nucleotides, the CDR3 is TGTGCCAGCAGCCCCCGGGGGACAGGGTATGAGCAGTTCTTC. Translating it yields CASSPRGTGYEQFF.

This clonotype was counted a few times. The CDR3 loop is CASGGRGSQETQYF. CDR3 DNA sequence: TGTGCCAGCGGGGGGAGAGGGTCCCAAGAGACCCAGTACTTC. The chain combines TRBV6-1 with TRBJ2-5; maybe TRBD2 (6 bases). Trimming shortened V by 8 bases and J by 1 base, and 14 bases separated the two germline ends. CDR1 MNHNS and CDR2 SASEGT come from the germline V gene. The CDR3 contains 14 residues.